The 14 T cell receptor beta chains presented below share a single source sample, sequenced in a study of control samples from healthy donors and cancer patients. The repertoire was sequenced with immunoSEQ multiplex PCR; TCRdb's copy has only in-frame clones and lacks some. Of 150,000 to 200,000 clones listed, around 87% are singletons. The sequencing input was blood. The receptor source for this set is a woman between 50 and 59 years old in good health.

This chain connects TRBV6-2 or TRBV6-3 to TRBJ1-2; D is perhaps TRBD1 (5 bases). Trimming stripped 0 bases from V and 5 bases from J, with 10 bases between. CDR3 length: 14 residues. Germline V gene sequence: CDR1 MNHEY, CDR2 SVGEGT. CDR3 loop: CASSYSDRPYGYTF. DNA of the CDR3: TGTGCCAGCAGTTACTCTGACAGACCTTATGGCTACACCTTC.

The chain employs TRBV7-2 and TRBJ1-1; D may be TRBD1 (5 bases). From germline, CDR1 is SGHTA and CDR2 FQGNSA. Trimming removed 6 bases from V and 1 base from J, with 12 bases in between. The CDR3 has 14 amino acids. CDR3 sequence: CASSKNRGNTEAFF. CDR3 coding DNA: TGTGCCAGCAGTAAAAATAGGGGGAACACTGAAGCTTTCTTT.

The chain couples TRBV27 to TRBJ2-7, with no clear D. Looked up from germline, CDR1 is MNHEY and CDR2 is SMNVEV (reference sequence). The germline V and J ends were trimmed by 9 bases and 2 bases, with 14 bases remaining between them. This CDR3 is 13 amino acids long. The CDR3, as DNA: TGTGCCAGACCGAATTTTAGAACCTACGAGCAGTACTTC. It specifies CARPNFRTYEQYF.

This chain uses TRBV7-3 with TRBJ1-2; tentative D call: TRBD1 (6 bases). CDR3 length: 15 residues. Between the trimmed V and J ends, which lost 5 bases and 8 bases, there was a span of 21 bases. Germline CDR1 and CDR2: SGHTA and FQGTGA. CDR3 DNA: TGTGCCAGCAGCAAGCTCGTCAGGGGCGCGGGGGGCTACACCTTC. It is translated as CASSKLVRGAGGYTF.

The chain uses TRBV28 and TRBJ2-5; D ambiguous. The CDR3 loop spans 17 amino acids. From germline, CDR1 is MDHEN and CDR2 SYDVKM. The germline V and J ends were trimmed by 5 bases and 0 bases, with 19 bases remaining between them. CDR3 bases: TGTGCCAGCAGTCCAAGTTGGGGTACCGGACACCAAGAGACCCAGTACTTC. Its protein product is CASSPSWGTGHQETQYF.

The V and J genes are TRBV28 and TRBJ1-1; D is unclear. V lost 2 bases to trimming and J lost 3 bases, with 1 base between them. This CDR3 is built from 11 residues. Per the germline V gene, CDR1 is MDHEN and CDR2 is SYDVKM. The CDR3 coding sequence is TGTGCCAGCAGTTTACACACTGAAGCTTTCTTT. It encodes CASSLHTEAFF. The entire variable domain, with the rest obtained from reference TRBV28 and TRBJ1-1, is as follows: DVKVTQSSRYLVKRTGEKVFLECVQDMDHENMFWYRQDPGLGLRLIYFSYDVKMKEKGDIPEGYSVSREKKERFSLILESASTNQTSMYLCASSLHTEAFFGQGTRLTVV.

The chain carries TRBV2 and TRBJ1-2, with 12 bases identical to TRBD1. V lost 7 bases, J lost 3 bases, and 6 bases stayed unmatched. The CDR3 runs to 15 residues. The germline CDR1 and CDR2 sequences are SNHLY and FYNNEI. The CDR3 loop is CASNAGTGGHYGYTF. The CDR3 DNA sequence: TGTGCCAGCAATGCCGGGACAGGGGGCCACTATGGCTACACCTTC.

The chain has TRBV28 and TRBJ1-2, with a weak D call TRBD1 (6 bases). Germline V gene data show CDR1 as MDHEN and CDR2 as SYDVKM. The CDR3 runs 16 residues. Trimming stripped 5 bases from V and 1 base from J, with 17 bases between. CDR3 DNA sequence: TGTGCCAGCAGTCCCACCGGGGGGGCGTATAACTATGGCTACACCTTC. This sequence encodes CASSPTGGAYNYGYTF.

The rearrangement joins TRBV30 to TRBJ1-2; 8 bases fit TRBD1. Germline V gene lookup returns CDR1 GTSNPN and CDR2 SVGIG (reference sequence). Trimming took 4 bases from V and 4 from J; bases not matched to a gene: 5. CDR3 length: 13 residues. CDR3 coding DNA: TGTGCCTGGATTCGGGACAGGCTCTATGGCTACACCTTC. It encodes CAWIRDRLYGYTF.

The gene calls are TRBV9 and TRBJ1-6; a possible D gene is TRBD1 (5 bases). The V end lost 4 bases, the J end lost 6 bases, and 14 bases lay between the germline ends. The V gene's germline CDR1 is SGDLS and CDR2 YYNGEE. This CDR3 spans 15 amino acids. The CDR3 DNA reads TGTGCCAGCAGCCGATCGGGACGCACTAATTCACCCCTCCACTTT. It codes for CASSRSGRTNSPLHF.

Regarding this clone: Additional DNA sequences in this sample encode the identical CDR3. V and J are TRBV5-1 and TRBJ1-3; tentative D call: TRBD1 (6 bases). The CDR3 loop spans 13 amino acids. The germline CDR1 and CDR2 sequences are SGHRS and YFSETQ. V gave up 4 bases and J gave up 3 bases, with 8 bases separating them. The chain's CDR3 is CASSQGSGNTIYF. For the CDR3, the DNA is TGCGCCAGCAGCCAGGGGAGTGGAAACACCATATATTTT.

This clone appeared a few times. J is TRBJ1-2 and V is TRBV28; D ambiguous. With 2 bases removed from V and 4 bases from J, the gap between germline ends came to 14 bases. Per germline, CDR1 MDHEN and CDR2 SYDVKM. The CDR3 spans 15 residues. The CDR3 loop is CASSLRGPASYGYTF. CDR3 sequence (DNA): TGTGCCAGCAGTTTACGCGGTCCTGCCAGCTATGGCTACACCTTC.

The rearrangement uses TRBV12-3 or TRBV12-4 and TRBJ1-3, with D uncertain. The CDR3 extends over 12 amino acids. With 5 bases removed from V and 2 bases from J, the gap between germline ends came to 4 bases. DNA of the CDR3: TGTGCCAGCAGTGTGGCTGGAAACACCATATATTTT. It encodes CASSVAGNTIYF.

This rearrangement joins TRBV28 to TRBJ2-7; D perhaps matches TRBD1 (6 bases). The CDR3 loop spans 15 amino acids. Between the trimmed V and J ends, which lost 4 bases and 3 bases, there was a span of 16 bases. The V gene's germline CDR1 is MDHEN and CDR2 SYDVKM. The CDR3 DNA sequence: TGTGCCAGCAGTTCTCTCGAGGGCAGGGGCTACGAGCAGTACTTC. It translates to CASSSLEGRGYEQYF. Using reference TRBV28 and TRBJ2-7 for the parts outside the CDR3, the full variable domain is DVKVTQSSRYLVKRTGEKVFLECVQDMDHENMFWYRQDPGLGLRLIYFSYDVKMKEKGDIPEGYSVSREKKERFSLILESASTNQTSMYLCASSSLEGRGYEQYFGPGTRLTVT.